One and the same sample provided the 6 T cell receptor beta chains below, sequenced in a study of response to subunit inactivated influenza vaccine. TCRdb itself ran the RT-PCR reads through MiXCR, one entry per CDR3 protein. The sample holds roughly 570,000 distinct CDR3 sequences, 11% to 15% seen once. The material sequenced was PBMCs from blood, taken roughly 12 days after vaccination. Source of these receptors: a man over 45 who received an inactivated influenza vaccine.

This clonotype has a handful of counts. J is TRBJ2-1 and V is TRBV10-3; weak D call: TRBD1 (5 bases). Deletions cut 2 bases from V and 5 bases from J, with 10 bases between. Looked up from germline, CDR1 is ENHRY and CDR2 is SYGVKD. CDR3 length equals 14 residues. The CDR3 DNA sequence: TGTGCCATCAGTGAGATTGGCAGGGACAATGAGCAGTTCTTC. Its protein product is CAISEIGRDNEQFF.

The rearrangement uses TRBV20-1 and TRBJ2-7, with a possible D match to TRBD1 (6 bases). The CDR3 contains 13 residues. Per the germline V gene, CDR1 is DFQATT and CDR2 is SNEGSKA (reference sequence). The V and J ends lost 3 bases and 1 base respectively, with 10 bases between them. Written as DNA, the CDR3 is TGCAGTGCTAGTCAGGGGATATCCTACGAGCAGTACTTC. Translation gives CSASQGISYEQYF.

This chain links TRBV6-5 with TRBJ2-7, with a tentative D call TRBD1 (5 bases). Per germline, CDR1 MNHEY and CDR2 SVGAGI. V dropped 8 bases and J dropped 3 bases, with 11 bases sitting between them. The CDR3 is made up of 12 amino acids. This CDR3 is CASFAGNYEQYF. The CDR3 DNA follows: TGTGCCAGCTTTGCAGGGAACTACGAGCAGTACTTC.

This clonotype was picked up a small number of times. The chain couples TRBV19 to TRBJ2-3; possible D gene TRBD2, 5 bases. Germline loops: CDR1 LNHDA, CDR2 SQIVND (reference sequence). Trimming shortened V by 4 bases and J by 4 bases, and 18 bases separated the two germline ends. This CDR3 comprises 16 residues. CDR3 in amino acids: CASSRAASRVADTQYF. CDR3 DNA sequence: TGTGCCAGTAGTAGAGCGGCGTCCCGGGTCGCAGATACGCAGTATTTT.

This clonotype has more than one count but fewer than ten. The chain is built from TRBV28 and TRBJ2-5; 11 nucleotides align to TRBD2. V trimming: 5 bases; J trimming: 5 bases; junction bases outside the gene matches: 10. The germline CDR1 and CDR2 sequences are MDHEN and SYDVKM. The CDR3 runs 16 residues. In nucleotides, the CDR3 is TGTGCCAGCAGTGACCCAGATCTAGCGGGAGGCGAGACCCAGTACTTC. Translation gives CASSDPDLAGGETQYF.

A few counts support this clonotype. V and J are TRBV4-3 and TRBJ2-1; no firm D call. V shed 2 bases and J shed 6 bases, with 17 bases lying between them. The germline V gene has CDR1 LGHNA and CDR2 YSLEER. The CDR3 runs to 16 residues. CDR3 region: CASSQSPGLEVNEQFF. The CDR3 bases are TGCGCCAGCAGCCAATCCCCGGGTTTAGAGGTCAATGAGCAGTTCTTC.